This TCR beta chain was identified during a study of beta chain features in type 1 diabetes. Ten or more counts support this clone. Its antigen is not known. Germline V CDR1 and CDR2: ENHRY, SYGVKD. The CDR3 loop spans 16 amino acids. V dropped 2 bases and J dropped 5; count of bases not matched to a gene: 9. Notes on the study in general: Individuals with type 1 diabetes displayed fewer insertions and more deletions at VDJ junctions. HLA influence on TCRB rearrangement stayed unresolved here. Across all four CD4+ subsets, people with type 1 diabetes showed modestly shorter TCRB CDR3s.

Expressed TCRB transcripts were sequenced, since all the RNA that had been isolated was reverse transcribed. Measured with immunoSEQ multiplex PCR; TCRdb has only the in-frame clones, and not every one. The table includes some 350,000 clones, around 9.6% detected once. The receptor was isolated from a man between 25 and 39 years old with type 1 diabetes. The chain combines TRBV10-3 with TRBJ2-7; 10 positions match TRBD1. What was sequenced was central memory CD4+ T cells from blood. The CDR3 is CAISENNWDRGNEQYF. The CDR3 DNA is TGTGCCATCAGTGAGAATAACTGGGACAGGGGAAACGAGCAGTACTTC.